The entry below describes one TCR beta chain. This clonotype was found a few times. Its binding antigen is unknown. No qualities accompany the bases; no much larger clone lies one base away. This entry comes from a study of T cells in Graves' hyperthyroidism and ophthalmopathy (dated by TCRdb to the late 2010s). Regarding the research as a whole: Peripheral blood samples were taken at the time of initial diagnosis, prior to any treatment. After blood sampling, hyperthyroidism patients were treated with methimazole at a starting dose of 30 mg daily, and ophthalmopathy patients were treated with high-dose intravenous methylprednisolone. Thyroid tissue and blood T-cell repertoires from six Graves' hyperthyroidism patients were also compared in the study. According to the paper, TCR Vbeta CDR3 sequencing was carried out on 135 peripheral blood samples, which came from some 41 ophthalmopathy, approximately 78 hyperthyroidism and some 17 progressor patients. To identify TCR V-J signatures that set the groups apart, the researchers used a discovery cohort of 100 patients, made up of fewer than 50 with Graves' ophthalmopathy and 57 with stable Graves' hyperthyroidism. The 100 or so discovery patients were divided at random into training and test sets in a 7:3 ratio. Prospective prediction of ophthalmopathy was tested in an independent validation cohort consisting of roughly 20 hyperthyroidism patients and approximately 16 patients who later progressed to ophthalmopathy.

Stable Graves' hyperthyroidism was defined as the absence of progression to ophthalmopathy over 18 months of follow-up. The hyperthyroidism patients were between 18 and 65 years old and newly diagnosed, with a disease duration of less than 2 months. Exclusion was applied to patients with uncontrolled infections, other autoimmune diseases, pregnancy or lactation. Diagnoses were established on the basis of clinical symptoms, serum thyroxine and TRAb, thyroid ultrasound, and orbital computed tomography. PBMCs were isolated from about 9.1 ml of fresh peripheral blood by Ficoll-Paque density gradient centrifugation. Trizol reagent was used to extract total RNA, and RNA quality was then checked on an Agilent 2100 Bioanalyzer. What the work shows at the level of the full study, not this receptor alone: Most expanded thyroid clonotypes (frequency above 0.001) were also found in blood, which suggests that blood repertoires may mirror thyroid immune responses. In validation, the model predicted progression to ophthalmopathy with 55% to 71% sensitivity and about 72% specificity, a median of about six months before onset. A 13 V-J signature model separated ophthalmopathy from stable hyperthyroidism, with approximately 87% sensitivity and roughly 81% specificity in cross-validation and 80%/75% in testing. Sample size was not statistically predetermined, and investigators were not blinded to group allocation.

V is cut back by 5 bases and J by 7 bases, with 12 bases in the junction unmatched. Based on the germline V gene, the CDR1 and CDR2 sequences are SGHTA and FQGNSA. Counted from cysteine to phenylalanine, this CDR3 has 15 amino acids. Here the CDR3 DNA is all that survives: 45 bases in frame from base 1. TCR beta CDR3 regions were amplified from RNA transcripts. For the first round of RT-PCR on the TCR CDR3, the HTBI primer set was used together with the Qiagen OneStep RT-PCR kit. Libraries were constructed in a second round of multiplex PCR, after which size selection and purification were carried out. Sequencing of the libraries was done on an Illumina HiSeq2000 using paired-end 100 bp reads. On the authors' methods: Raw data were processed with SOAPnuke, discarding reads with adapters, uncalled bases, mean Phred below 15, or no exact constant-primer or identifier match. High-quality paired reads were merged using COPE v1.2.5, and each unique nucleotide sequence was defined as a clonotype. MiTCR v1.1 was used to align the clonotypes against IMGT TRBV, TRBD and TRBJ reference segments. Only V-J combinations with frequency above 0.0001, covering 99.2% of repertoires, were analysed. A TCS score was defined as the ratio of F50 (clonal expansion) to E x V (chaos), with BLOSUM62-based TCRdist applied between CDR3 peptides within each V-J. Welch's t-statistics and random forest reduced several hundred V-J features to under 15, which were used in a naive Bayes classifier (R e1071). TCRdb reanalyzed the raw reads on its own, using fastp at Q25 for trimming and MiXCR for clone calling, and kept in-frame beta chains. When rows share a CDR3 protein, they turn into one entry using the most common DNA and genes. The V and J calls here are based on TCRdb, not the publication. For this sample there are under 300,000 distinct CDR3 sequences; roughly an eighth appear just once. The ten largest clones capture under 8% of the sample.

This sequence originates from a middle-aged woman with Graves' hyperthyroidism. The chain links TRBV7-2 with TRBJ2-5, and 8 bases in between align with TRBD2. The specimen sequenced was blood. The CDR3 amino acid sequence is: CASSPGTSGPGTQYF. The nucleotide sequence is TGTGCCAGCAGCCCCGGAACTAGCGGTCCAGGGACCCAGTACTTC. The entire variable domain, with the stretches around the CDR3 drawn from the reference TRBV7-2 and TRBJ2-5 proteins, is GAGVSQSPSNKVTEKGKDVELRCDPISGHTALYWYRQSLGQGLEFLIYFQGNSAPDKSGLPSDRFSAERTGGSVSTLTIQRTQQEDSAVYLCASSPGTSGPGTQYFGPGTRLLVL.